This T cell receptor (beta chain) originates from a study of T cell responses to AZD1222 COVID-19 vaccine. About the research overall: Analyses pooled second doses at about 4 or about 12 weeks.

Profiled with immunoSEQ multiplex PCR; TCRdb holds only in-frame clones, not every one. This table has more than 80,000 clones, roughly 90% appearing once. Study-level findings and limits: Reports say nearly half of spike-specific TCRs go after unmutated variant regions. Scientists sampled the repertoires only once the peak T cell response had passed.

CDR1 and CDR2 (germline): ENHRY, SYGVKD. Trimming removed 11 bases from V and 2 bases from J; junction bases left unmatched: 10. The CDR3 length is 15 residues. Of note for this clone: Its cognate antigen is unknown.

The specimen was peripheral blood, collected on day 0 of AZD1222 vaccination. This sequence was found in an adult in good health. The chain is built from TRBV10-3 and TRBJ1-3; 9 bases are a match to TRBD1. The chain's CDR3 is CAFTKTGGAGNTIYF. For the CDR3, the DNA is TGTGCCTTTACCAAGACAGGGGGTGCTGGAAACACCATATATTTT.